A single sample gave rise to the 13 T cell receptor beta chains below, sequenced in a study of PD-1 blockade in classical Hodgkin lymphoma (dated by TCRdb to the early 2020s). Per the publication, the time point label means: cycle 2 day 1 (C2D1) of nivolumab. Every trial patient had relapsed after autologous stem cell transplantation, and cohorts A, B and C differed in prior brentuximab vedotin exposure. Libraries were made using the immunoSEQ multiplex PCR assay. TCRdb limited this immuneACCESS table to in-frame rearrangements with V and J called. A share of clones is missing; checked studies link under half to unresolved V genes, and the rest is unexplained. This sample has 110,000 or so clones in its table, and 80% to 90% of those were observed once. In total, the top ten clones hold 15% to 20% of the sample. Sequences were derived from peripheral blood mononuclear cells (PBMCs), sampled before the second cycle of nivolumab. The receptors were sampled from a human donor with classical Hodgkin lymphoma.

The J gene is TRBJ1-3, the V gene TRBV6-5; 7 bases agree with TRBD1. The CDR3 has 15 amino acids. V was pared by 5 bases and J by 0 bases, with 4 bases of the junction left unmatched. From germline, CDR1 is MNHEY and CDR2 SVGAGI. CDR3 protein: CASSPWDSSGNTIYF. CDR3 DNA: TGTGCCAGCAGTCCCTGGGACAGCTCTGGAAACACCATATATTTT.

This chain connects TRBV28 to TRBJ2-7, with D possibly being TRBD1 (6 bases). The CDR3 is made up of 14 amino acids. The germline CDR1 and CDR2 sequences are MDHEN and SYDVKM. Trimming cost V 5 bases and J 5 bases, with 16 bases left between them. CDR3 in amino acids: CASSTKQGGDEQYF. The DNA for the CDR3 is TGTGCCAGCAGTACCAAACAGGGTGGCGACGAGCAGTACTTC.

As DNA, the CDR3 is TGTGCCAGCAGCGTAGACCAGGGTAAGGGTGTGAATGAGCAGTTCTTC. Translated: CASSVDQGKGVNEQFF. The rearrangement joins TRBV9 to TRBJ2-1; a weak D match, TRBD1 (5 bases). Trimming shortened V by 0 bases and J by 7 bases, and 17 bases separated the two germline ends. Germline loops: CDR1 SGDLS, CDR2 YYNGEE. The CDR3 totals 16 residues.

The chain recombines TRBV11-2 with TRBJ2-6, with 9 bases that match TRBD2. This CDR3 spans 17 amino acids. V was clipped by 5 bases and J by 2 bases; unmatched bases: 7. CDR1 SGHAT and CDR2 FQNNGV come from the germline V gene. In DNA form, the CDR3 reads TGTGCCAGCAGCCCCGGCTTAGCGGGAGCTGGGGCCAACGTCCTGACTTTC. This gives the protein CASSPGLAGAGANVLTF.

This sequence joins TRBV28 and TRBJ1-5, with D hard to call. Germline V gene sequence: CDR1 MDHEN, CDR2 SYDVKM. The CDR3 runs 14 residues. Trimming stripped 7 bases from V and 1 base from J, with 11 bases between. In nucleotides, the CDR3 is TGTGCCAGCACTCTGGGGAAGAGCAATCAGCCCCAGCATTTT. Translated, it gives CASTLGKSNQPQHF.

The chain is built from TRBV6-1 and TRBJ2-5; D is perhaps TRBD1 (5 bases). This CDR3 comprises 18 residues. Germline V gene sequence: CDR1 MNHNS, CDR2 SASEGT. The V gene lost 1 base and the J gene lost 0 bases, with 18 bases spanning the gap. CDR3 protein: CASSEGPPGLTYQETQYF. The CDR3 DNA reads TGTGCCAGCAGTGAAGGTCCCCCAGGGCTAACGTACCAAGAGACCCAGTACTTC.

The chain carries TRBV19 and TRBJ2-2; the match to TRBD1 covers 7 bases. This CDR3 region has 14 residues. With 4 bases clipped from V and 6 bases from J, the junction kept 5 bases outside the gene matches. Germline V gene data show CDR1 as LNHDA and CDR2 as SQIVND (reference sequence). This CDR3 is CASSRDSPPGELFF. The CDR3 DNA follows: TGTGCCAGTAGTAGGGACAGCCCTCCCGGGGAGCTGTTTTTT.

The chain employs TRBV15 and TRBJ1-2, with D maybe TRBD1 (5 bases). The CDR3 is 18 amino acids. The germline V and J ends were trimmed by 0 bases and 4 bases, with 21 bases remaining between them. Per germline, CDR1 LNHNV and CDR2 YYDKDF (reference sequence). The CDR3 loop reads CATSRDGGAGEGSYGYTF. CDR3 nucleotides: TGTGCCACCAGCAGAGACGGAGGGGCGGGGGAAGGGAGCTATGGCTACACCTTC.

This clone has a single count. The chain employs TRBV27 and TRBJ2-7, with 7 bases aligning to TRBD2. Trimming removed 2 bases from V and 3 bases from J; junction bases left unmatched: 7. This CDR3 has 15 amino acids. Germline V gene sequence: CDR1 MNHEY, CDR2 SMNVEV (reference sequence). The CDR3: CASSLQRGFYYEQYF. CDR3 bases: TGTGCCAGCAGTTTACAGCGGGGTTTTTACTACGAGCAGTACTTC.

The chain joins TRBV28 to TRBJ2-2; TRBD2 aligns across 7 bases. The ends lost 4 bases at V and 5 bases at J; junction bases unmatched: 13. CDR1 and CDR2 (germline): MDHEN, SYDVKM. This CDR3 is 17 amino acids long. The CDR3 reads CASSSPSGRGGTGELFF. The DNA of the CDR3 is TGTGCCAGCAGTTCCCCCTCGGGGAGGGGCGGTACCGGGGAGCTGTTTTTT. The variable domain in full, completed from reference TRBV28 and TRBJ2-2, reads DVKVTQSSRYLVKRTGEKVFLECVQDMDHENMFWYRQDPGLGLRLIYFSYDVKMKEKGDIPEGYSVSREKKERFSLILESASTNQTSMYLCASSSPSGRGGTGELFFGEGSRLTVL.

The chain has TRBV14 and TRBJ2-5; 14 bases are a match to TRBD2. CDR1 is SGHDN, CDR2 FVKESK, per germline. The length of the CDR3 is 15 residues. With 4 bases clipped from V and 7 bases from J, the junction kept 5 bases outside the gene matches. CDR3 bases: TGTGCCAGCAGCCCCCCCGGACTAGCGGGAGGGACCCAGTACTTC. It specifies CASSPPGLAGGTQYF.

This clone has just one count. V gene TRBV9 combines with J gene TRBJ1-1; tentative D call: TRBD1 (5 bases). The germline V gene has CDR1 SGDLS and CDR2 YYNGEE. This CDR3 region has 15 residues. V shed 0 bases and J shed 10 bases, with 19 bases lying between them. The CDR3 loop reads CASSVGRGGPNGAFF. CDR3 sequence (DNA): TGTGCCAGCAGCGTAGGAAGGGGAGGTCCAAATGGAGCTTTCTTT.

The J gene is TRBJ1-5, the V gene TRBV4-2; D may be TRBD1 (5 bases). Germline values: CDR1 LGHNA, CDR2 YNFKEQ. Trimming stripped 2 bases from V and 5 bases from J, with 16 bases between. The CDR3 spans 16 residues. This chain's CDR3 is CASSQPTPRGDQPQHF. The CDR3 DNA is TGTGCCAGCAGCCAACCGACCCCACGGGGGGATCAGCCCCAGCATTTT.